This paragraph covers one T cell receptor beta chain sequence. Its antigen is currently unknown. Sample-barcoded 5' priming and a J-beta primer mix drove a second PCR of about 6 to 12 cycles. One entry per CDR3 protein results from TCRdb running MiXCR on the 5' RACE reads. Among around 1,500,000 distinct CDR3 sequences listed, roughly 27% were seen once. Between the trimmed V and J ends, which lost 7 bases and 7 bases, there was a span of 13 bases. The CDR3 covers 12 residues. CDR1 MNHEY and CDR2 SVGAGI come from the germline V gene. This sample is part of a study of blood T cells in healthy people across ages. Across the whole study: Template switching captured about one barcoded beta molecule per two T cells. Findings and caveats of the study: Reliance upon unsorted PBMCs precluded definitive naive versus antigen-experienced comparison.

Isolation yielded PBMCs, at least 7 million per sample, in every case. Total RNA, at least 5.5 micrograms per sample, came from PBMCs. Specimen: blood. The rearrangement links TRBV6-5 to TRBJ1-2; tentative D call: TRBD1 (5 bases). The clonotype was recovered from a woman younger than 45 in good health. The CDR3 bases are TGTGCCAGCAAGAAAGACAGATTTGGCTACACCTTC. This encodes CASKKDRFGYTF.